Listed below are T cell receptor beta chains from one sample, sequenced in a study of Graves' ophthalmopathy and Graves' hyperthyroidism. TCRdb re-derived calls from the multiplex PCR reads in MiXCR, one entry per CDR3 protein. This sample carries about 370,000 distinct CDR3 sequences, 15% to 20% of them seen once, and the ten largest clones take around 1.4%. Input material: peripheral blood. These receptors were obtained from a woman aged 18-29 years with Graves' ophthalmopathy. Both conserved end residues are part of each CDR3. A D gene is named only where the DNA matches it firmly. For some rows the clone size is stated as once, few or many, or as a class when expanded; others skip it.

V: TRBV7-3
size: many
J: TRBJ2-1
D: TRBD1
CDR3: CASSLRSGGEQFF
DNA: TGTGCCAGCAGCTTAAGGTCAGGGGGTGAGCAGTTCTTC

V: TRBV30
size: many
J: TRBJ1-5
D: .
CDR3: CAWSDGGAQPQHF
DNA: TGTGCCTGGAGTGACGGGGGCGCTCAGCCCCAGCATTTT

V: TRBV5-5
size: many
J: TRBJ1-5
D: .
CDR3: CASSLGRRITGNQPQHF
DNA: TGTGCCAGCAGCTTGGGGCGACGGATCACGGGCAATCAGCCCCAGCATTTT

V: TRBV20-1
size: many
J: TRBJ2-5
D: TRBD1
CDR3: CSARDSRWETQYF
DNA: TGCAGTGCTCGGGACAGCCGTTGGGAGACCCAGTACTTC

V: TRBV20-1
size: many
J: TRBJ2-4
D: .
CDR3: CSANTLASLAKNIQYF
DNA: TGCAGTGCTAATACCCTAGCGTCCCTAGCCAAAAACATTCAGTACTTC

V: TRBV28
size: .
J: TRBJ2-5
D: .
CDR3: CASSRDPRASNF
DNA: TGTGCCAGCAGCCGTGACCCCCGTGCCTCTAACTTC

V: TRBV5-1
size: many
J: TRBJ2-5
D: TRBD1
CDR3: CASSITGGQETQYF
DNA: TGCGCCAGCAGCATCACAGGGGGGCAAGAGACCCAGTACTTC

V: TRBV6-1
size: few
J: TRBJ2-7
D: TRBD1
CDR3: CATNRDRGDEQYF
DNA: TGTGCCACCAACCGGGACAGGGGGGACGAGCAGTACTTC

V: TRBV30
size: many
J: TRBJ1-5
D: .
CDR3: CAWSPSHNQPQHF
DNA: TGTGCCTGGAGTCCCAGCCACAATCAGCCCCAGCATTTT

V: TRBV12-3/TRBV12-4
size: many
J: TRBJ2-5
D: .
CDR3: CASSLGGISGETQYF
DNA: TGTGCCAGCAGTTTAGGGGGTATAAGTGGAGAGACCCAGTACTTC

V: TRBV20-1
size: many
J: TRBJ1-1
D: .
CDR3: CSARIYRNTEAFF
DNA: TGCAGTGCTAGAATCTACAGGAACACTGAAGCTTTCTTT

V: TRBV30
size: .
J: TRBJ1-1
D: .
CDR3: CAWSSNMNTEAFF
DNA: TGTGCCTGGAGTTCCAACATGAACACTGAAGCTTTCTTT

V: TRBV30
size: many
J: TRBJ1-1
D: .
CDR3: CAWSMGKTEAFF
DNA: TGTGCCTGGAGCATGGGAAAAACTGAAGCTTTCTTT

V: TRBV30
size: many
J: TRBJ2-5
D: .
CDR3: CAWGGTFQETQYF
DNA: TGTGCCTGGGGGGGGACATTCCAAGAGACCCAGTACTTC

V: TRBV6-1
size: .
J: TRBJ1-6
D: .
CDR3: CASKTSGAYNSPLHF
DNA: TGTGCCAGTAAGACTTCAGGGGCCTATAATTCACCCCTCCACTTT

V: TRBV27
size: .
J: TRBJ2-7
D: TRBD2
CDR3: CASSSLAGAIHEQYF
DNA: TGTGCCAGCAGCTCCCTAGCGGGAGCCATCCACGAGCAGTACTTC

V: TRBV11-3
size: .
J: TRBJ2-2
D: .
CDR3: CASRPISGDTGELFF
DNA: TGTGCCAGCAGACCGATCTCAGGGGACACCGGGGAGCTGTTTTTT

V: TRBV28
size: many
J: TRBJ1-1
D: .
CDR3: CASSWSRGRAFF
DNA: TGTGCCAGCAGTTGGTCGAGGGGGAGAGCTTTCTTT

V: TRBV6-2/TRBV6-3
size: .
J: TRBJ2-5
D: TRBD2
CDR3: CASSSGTSGGLFQETQYF
DNA: TGTGCCAGCAGTTCCGGGACTAGCGGGGGGCTATTCCAAGAGACCCAGTACTTC

V: TRBV11-2
size: many
J: TRBJ2-7
D: .
CDR3: CASSLDRTPGREQYF
DNA: TGTGCCAGCAGCTTAGATCGAACACCCGGTAGGGAGCAGTACTTC

V: TRBV11-2
size: .
J: TRBJ2-7
D: TRBD1
CDR3: CASSLRGQGAEGGEQYF
DNA: TGTGCCAGCAGCTTAAGGGGACAGGGGGCGGAGGGTGGCGAGCAGTACTTC

V: TRBV6-1
size: few
J: TRBJ1-5
D: .
CDR3: CASSTTGTQHF
DNA: TGTGCCAGCAGTACAACAGGTACGCAGCATTTT

V: TRBV20-1
size: many
J: TRBJ2-2
D: TRBD1
CDR3: CSASGQGGAGELFF
DNA: TGCAGTGCTAGCGGACAGGGCGGAGCCGGGGAGCTGTTTTTT

V: TRBV27
size: many
J: TRBJ1-6
D: .
CDR3: CASSLQRDSPLHF
DNA: TGTGCCAGCAGTCTCCAACGGGATTCACCCCTCCACTTT

V: TRBV28
size: many
J: TRBJ2-4
D: .
CDR3: CASSTGLGGKNIQYF
DNA: TGTGCCAGCAGTACAGGGTTGGGTGGCAAAAACATTCAGTACTTC

V: TRBV5-1
size: many
J: TRBJ2-5
D: .
CDR3: CASRNRAGETQYF
DNA: TGCGCCAGCAGAAACAGGGCGGGAGAGACCCAGTACTTC

V: TRBV9
size: .
J: TRBJ2-2
D: TRBD1
CDR3: CASSDLKQGAQGGELFF
DNA: TGTGCCAGCAGCGACCTTAAACAGGGGGCGCAGGGCGGGGAGCTGTTTTTT

V: TRBV30
size: many
J: TRBJ2-2
D: TRBD1
CDR3: CAWRGQGVGELFF
DNA: TGTGCCTGGAGGGGACAGGGGGTTGGGGAGCTGTTTTTT

V: TRBV4-2
size: few
J: TRBJ1-1
D: .
CDR3: CASSQDGDYGSGTEAFF
DNA: TGTGCCAGCAGCCAAGATGGCGATTACGGGTCCGGCACTGAAGCTTTCTTT

V: TRBV6-1
size: .
J: TRBJ2-7
D: TRBD2
CDR3: CASTHLAGEGSYEQYF
DNA: TGTGCCAGCACCCATCTAGCGGGAGAGGGCTCCTACGAGCAGTACTTC

V: TRBV19
size: many
J: TRBJ1-5
D: .
CDR3: CASSIDSGGAEHF
DNA: TGTGCCAGTAGTATAGATTCCGGGGGAGCAGAGCATTTT

V: TRBV6-1
size: .
J: TRBJ2-5
D: .
CDR3: CASSELRQETQYF
DNA: TGTGCCAGCAGTGAACTTCGCCAAGAGACCCAGTACTTC

V: TRBV11-2
size: many
J: TRBJ1-1
D: .
CDR3: CASNNRLNTEAFF
DNA: TGTGCCAGCAACAACAGGTTGAACACTGAAGCTTTCTTT

V: TRBV19
size: many
J: TRBJ1-1
D: .
CDR3: CASIHPSSTEAFF
DNA: TGTGCCAGTATTCACCCCTCCAGCACTGAAGCTTTCTTT

V: TRBV6-1
size: .
J: TRBJ2-7
D: .
CDR3: CASSPGRQSDEQYF
DNA: TGTGCCAGCAGCCCCGGCCGACAGAGCGACGAGCAGTACTTC

V: TRBV4-2
size: many
J: TRBJ2-7
D: .
CDR3: CASSQTPSRGAYEQYF
DNA: TGTGCCAGCAGCCAAACCCCTAGCAGGGGGGCCTACGAGCAGTACTTC

V: TRBV7-2
size: .
J: TRBJ2-7
D: TRBD2
CDR3: CASSIGLAATAGTRGGYEQYF
DNA: TGTGCCAGCAGCATCGGACTAGCCGCCACAGCAGGGACGAGAGGAGGCTACGAGCAGTACTTC

V: TRBV3-1
size: many
J: TRBJ2-7
D: .
CDR3: CASSPGVSYEQYF
DNA: TGTGCCAGCAGCCCCGGGGTCTCCTACGAGCAGTACTTC

V: TRBV10-3
size: many
J: TRBJ1-1
D: .
CDR3: CAISGGLSQNTEAFF
DNA: TGTGCCATCAGTGGTGGACTGTCACAGAACACTGAAGCTTTCTTT

V: TRBV20-1
size: many
J: TRBJ1-5
D: .
CDR3: CSASTGKAPHQPQHF
DNA: TGCAGTGCTTCCACAGGGAAGGCTCCTCATCAGCCCCAGCATTTT

V: TRBV11-2
size: many
J: TRBJ1-3
D: TRBD1
CDR3: CASSTSGTGYGNTIYF
DNA: TGTGCCAGCAGCACCTCCGGGACAGGTTACGGAAACACCATATATTTT

V: TRBV6-2/TRBV6-3
size: many
J: TRBJ2-2
D: TRBD1
CDR3: CASSPGTGHTGELFF
DNA: TGTGCCAGCAGCCCCGGGACAGGGCATACCGGGGAGCTGTTTTTT

V: TRBV9
size: many
J: TRBJ2-7
D: TRBD2
CDR3: CASSVSPGLAVEQYF
DNA: TGTGCCAGCAGCGTATCCCCGGGACTAGCGGTCGAGCAGTACTTC

V: TRBV28
size: .
J: TRBJ2-7
D: .
CDR3: CASSLSGSVDEQYF
DNA: TGTGCCAGCAGTTTATCAGGGTCCGTCGACGAGCAGTACTTC

V: TRBV5-1
size: .
J: TRBJ2-7
D: TRBD1
CDR3: CASSPGQFTSEGEQYF
DNA: TGCGCCAGCAGCCCGGGACAGTTTACGTCCGAGGGCGAGCAGTACTTC

V: TRBV7-2
size: .
J: TRBJ1-6
D: TRBD1
CDR3: CASSSNRGRPPLHF
DNA: TGTGCCAGCAGCAGTAACAGGGGGCGTCCACCCCTCCACTTT

V: TRBV11-1
size: many
J: TRBJ2-5
D: .
CDR3: CASSSTDHTETQYF
DNA: TGTGCCAGCAGCTCCACGGACCACACGGAGACCCAGTACTTC

V: TRBV6-1
size: many
J: TRBJ2-3
D: TRBD2
CDR3: CASSEVSGGVGTDTQYF
DNA: TGTGCCAGCAGTGAAGTAAGCGGGGGTGTTGGCACAGATACGCAGTATTTT

V: TRBV6-1
size: .
J: TRBJ1-3
D: TRBD1
CDR3: CASGDRVGNTIYF
DNA: TGTGCCAGCGGAGACAGGGTGGGAAACACCATATATTTT

V: TRBV5-5
size: many
J: TRBJ2-5
D: TRBD1
CDR3: CASSFTGGSGETQYF
DNA: TGTGCCAGCAGCTTTACAGGGGGCTCCGGAGAGACCCAGTACTTC

V: TRBV19
size: many
J: TRBJ2-5
D: TRBD2
CDR3: CASSIPSGMVETQYF
DNA: TGTGCCAGTAGTATCCCCAGCGGGATGGTGGAGACCCAGTACTTC